This entry lists 19 T cell receptor beta chains sequenced from one sample in a study of T cell repertoires in cytomegalovirus infection. TCRdb re-called the reads through MiXCR, storing one row per CDR3 protein. The repertoire holds almost 550,000 distinct CDR3 sequences, with more than 15% as singletons. Sequenced sample: CD8+ T cells from PBMCs. These receptors were collected from a human donor in good health (CMV status not recorded). Some clones in this sample may be carry-over from other donors' samples.

The table lists this clonotype with a few counts. The V gene is TRBV5-6, the J gene TRBJ1-5, with a tentative D call TRBD1 (6 bases). Germline CDR1 reads SGHDT; CDR2 reads YYEEEE. Trimming pared 0 bases from V and 10 bases from J, leaving 14 bases between. This CDR3 comprises 14 residues. CDR3 in amino acids: CASSLGRDTIPQHF. CDR3 DNA sequence: TGTGCCAGCAGCTTGGGGCGGGACACCATCCCCCAGCATTTT.

This clonotype turned up a few times. The chain employs TRBV6-1 and TRBJ1-2; 8 nucleotides match TRBD1. The CDR3 spans 13 residues. The junction had 6 bases not matched to a gene; V was cut back by 6 bases and J by 6 bases. Germline values: CDR1 MNHNS, CDR2 SASEGT. CDR3 bases: TGTGCCAGCAGAAAGACAGGGGTTGATGGCTACACCTTC. Encoded protein: CASRKTGVDGYTF.

This clonotype turned up a few times. The chain couples TRBV6-5 to TRBJ2-5, with 12 bases that match TRBD2. In germline, CDR1 is MNHEY, CDR2 SVGAGI. CDR3 length equals 18 residues. J was trimmed by 2 bases and V by 5 bases; bases with no gene match: 12. CDR3 in DNA: TGTGCCAGCAGTCCCATCGCGACTAGCGGGAGTTGGCAAGAGACCCAGTACTTC. Translated, it gives CASSPIATSGSWQETQYF.

On this clonotype itself: A much larger clone lies one base from this, so it may be a read error. V and J are TRBV27 and TRBJ2-1; no firm D call. The CDR3 loop spans 15 amino acids. Germline loops: CDR1 MNHEY, CDR2 SMNVEV (reference sequence). In nucleotides, the CDR3 is TGTGCCAGCGGTTTATCTCCACAAGTGAACAATGAGCAGTTCTTC. Translating it yields CASGLSPQVNNEQFF.

As concerns this clonotype: With a much larger clone just one base away, this may be a read error. V is TRBV4-1 and J is TRBJ1-5; unclear D gene. This CDR3 is built from 15 residues. Per the germline V gene, CDR1 is MGHRA and CDR2 is YSYEKL. DNA of the CDR3: TGCGCCAGCAGCCAAGCAACGGGAAGCAATCAGTCCCAGCATTTT. Translating it yields CASSQATGSNQSQHF.

The V and J genes are TRBV12-3 or TRBV12-4 and TRBJ1-4; D is uncertain. V was trimmed by 7 bases and J by 3 bases, leaving 12 bases between them. The CDR3 runs to 14 residues. CDR3 residues: CASTRGAPNEKLFF. The CDR3 nucleotides are TGTGCCAGCACCCGAGGAGCTCCTAATGAAAAACTGTTTTTT.

A word on this clonotype: Relative to the germline gene, one junction end is altered; a read error may explain this. The J gene is TRBJ1-3, the V gene TRBV11-2, with D tentatively TRBD1 (6 bases). The CDR3 loop spans 16 amino acids. The germline V gene has CDR1 SGHAT and CDR2 FQNNGV. CDR3 sequence reads: CASSQFLGGPGNTTYF. CDR3 sequence (DNA): TGTGCCAGCAGCCAATTCCTCGGGGGGCCTGGAAACACCACATATTTT.

The rearrangement uses TRBV19 and TRBJ2-7, with a tentative D call TRBD2 (5 bases). Germline V gene sequence: CDR1 LNHDA, CDR2 SQIVND (reference sequence). The length of the CDR3 is 14 residues. The germline V and J ends were trimmed by 1 base and 0 bases, with 7 bases remaining between them. CDR3 residues: CASSIGGLSYEQYF. The CDR3 coding sequence is TGTGCCAGTAGTATAGGCGGACTCTCCTACGAGCAGTACTTC.

This clonotype occurred a few times. The rearrangement joins TRBV14 to TRBJ2-7; 7 bases agree with TRBD1. The CDR3 has 14 amino acids. Germline CDR1 reads SGHDN; CDR2 reads FVKESK. Trimming took 5 bases from V and 0 from J; bases not matched to a gene: 4. Here the CDR3 DNA reads TGTGCCAGCAGCGCCCGGGACAGCTCCTACGAGCAGTACTTC. The encoded protein is CASSARDSSYEQYF.

The CDR3 bases are TGTGCCAGCAGTAGTAGCGGGGGGCCCACCTACGAGCAGTACTTC. Translation: CASSSSGGPTYEQYF. This chain links TRBV7-6 with TRBJ2-7; 10 bases fit TRBD2. This CDR3 is built from 15 residues. J gave up 2 bases and V 6 bases, and 7 bases lay outside the gene matches. Germline CDR1 is SGHVS and CDR2 is FNYEAQ.

This clonotype has ten or more counts. The J gene is TRBJ1-6, the V gene TRBV5-1; 8 nucleotides agree with TRBD1. Germline loops: CDR1 SGHRS, CDR2 YFSETQ. There are 18 residues in the CDR3. The V segment lost 4 bases and the J segment 5 bases; nucleotides outside the gene matches: 14. CDR3 amino acids: CASSGGQRVQGDNSPLHF. The CDR3 DNA sequence: TGCGCCAGCAGCGGGGGACAGAGGGTACAGGGGGATAATTCACCCCTCCACTTT.

This clonotype has a count of ten or more. V and J are TRBV7-9 and TRBJ1-4, with TRBD1 matching over 12 bases. The CDR3 has 18 amino acids. V shed 3 bases and J 3 bases; nucleotides not matched to a gene: 8. The germline gives CDR1 SEHNR, CDR2 FQNEAQ (reference sequence). Here the CDR3 DNA reads TGTGCCAGCAGCTTCTCGGGACAGGGGGCGTCGGCTAATGAAAAACTGTTTTTT. Translated, it gives CASSFSGQGASANEKLFF.

The sample holds a few counts of this clonotype. The CDR3 region is CASSLPSGAEQFF. CDR3 DNA sequence: TGTGCCAGCAGCTTACCTAGCGGGGCTGAGCAGTTCTTC. The chain joins TRBV7-9 to TRBJ2-1; TRBD2 matches 9 bases. V trimming: 2 bases; J trimming: 9 bases; junction bases outside the gene matches: 2. Germline values: CDR1 SEHNR, CDR2 FQNEAQ (reference sequence). This CDR3 is 13 amino acids long.

Ten or more counts support this clonotype. The genes are TRBV12-3 or TRBV12-4 and TRBJ2-2; D is perhaps TRBD1 or TRBD2 (7 bases each). With 3 bases removed from V and 5 bases from J, the gap between germline ends came to 16 bases. The CDR3 spans 16 residues. This CDR3 is CASSLSQGGGTGELFF. CDR3 sequence (DNA): TGTGCCAGCAGTTTGTCTCAGGGGGGGGGAACCGGGGAGCTGTTTTTT.

This clonotype was observed many times. V and J are TRBV12-5 and TRBJ1-1, with 8 bases aligning to TRBD1. With 7 bases clipped from V and 8 bases from J, the junction kept 9 bases outside the gene matches. Germline loops: CDR1 LGHNT, CDR2 FRNRAP. The CDR3 length is 13 residues. Here the CDR3 reads CASAPGQGIEAFF. The CDR3 nucleotides read TGTGCTAGTGCCCCAGGACAGGGCATAGAAGCTTTCTTT.

This clonotype was recorded a few times. Being one base from a much bigger clone, this may be a read error. J is TRBJ2-2 and V is TRBV27; no definite D call. The CDR3 consists of 12 residues. V was pared by 7 bases and J by 0 bases, with 3 bases between. Germline CDR1 is MNHEY and CDR2 is SMNVEV (reference sequence). The DNA of the CDR3 is TGTGCCAGCACCTCGAACACCGGGGAGCTGTTTTTT. Translating it yields CASTSNTGELFF.

The sample holds a few counts of this clonotype. V gene TRBV4-2 combines with J gene TRBJ2-2, with TRBD2 matching 7 bases. Germline CDR1 LGHNA, CDR2 YNFKEQ. J gave up 2 bases and V 5 bases, and 5 bases lay outside the gene matches. The CDR3 has 15 amino acids. The CDR3 region is CASSIPGLNTGELFF. CDR3 DNA: TGTGCCAGCAGCATCCCGGGACTAAACACCGGGGAGCTGTTTTTT.

On this clonotype itself: An end of the junction does not agree with germline; a read error may underlie this. J is TRBJ2-3 and V is TRBV4-1; D is perhaps TRBD1 or TRBD2 (6 bases each). CDR3 size: 18 residues. Germline V CDR1 and CDR2: MGHRA, YSYEKL. For the CDR3, the DNA is TGCGCCAGCAGCCAAGTGGGGGGCAGGTTGGCCCCCACAGATATGCAGTATTTT. Translated: CASSQVGGRLAPTDMQYF.

In regard to this clonotype: It may be a read error: a sequence one base away is much more abundant. The J gene is TRBJ2-1, the V gene TRBV7-6; 11 bases are shared with TRBD2. J gave up 5 bases and V 3 bases, and 3 bases lay outside the gene matches. Germline lookup yields CDR1 SGHVS and CDR2 FNYEAQ. This CDR3 is built from 15 residues. The CDR3 loop is CASSFSGGANNEQFF. Written as DNA, the CDR3 is TGTGCCAGCAGCTTTAGCGGGGGGGCCAACAATGAGCAGTTCTTC.